Presented here are 13 T cell receptor beta chains from one specimen sequenced in a study of response to subunit inactivated influenza vaccine (dated by TCRdb to about 2018). The method behind the library was RT-PCR. TCRdb shows the sequencer as Illumina HiSeq 2500. TCRdb cleaned the public reads at Q25 with fastp, built clones with MiXCR and kept in-frame beta chains. Every entry covers one CDR3 protein and lists the most common genes and DNA from its rows. The sample records about 540,000 distinct CDR3 sequences, around a quarter of which are singletons. The biggest ten clones account for 2.8% of the sample. These data are also associated with another study on T cells expressing NK-cell markers. The second study, in turn, reports: The TCR beta cDNA libraries were made using 5'RACE template switching, a step that added both a universal primer site and unique molecular identifiers.

Sequencing was performed on CD4+ T cells sorted from PBMCs, taken about 13 days after vaccination. The receptors come from a man between 45 and 60 years old who received an inactivated influenza vaccine. Donor details come from another sample of the same person, matched by shared clones.

The chain combines TRBV5-1 with TRBJ1-1, with D possibly TRBD1 on 5 matching bases. Germline V gene sequence: CDR1 SGHRS, CDR2 YFSETQ. Trimming pared 4 bases from V and 3 bases from J, leaving 16 bases between. The CDR3 covers 15 residues. For the CDR3, the DNA is TGCGCCAGCAGCCCCAGGGATCCAGAATACACTGAAGCTTTCTTT. It encodes CASSPRDPEYTEAFF. Supplemented by reference TRBV5-1 and TRBJ1-1, the full variable domain reads KAGVTQTPRYLIKTRGQQVTLSCSPISGHRSVSWYQQTPGQGLQFLFEYFSETQRNKGNFPGRFSGRQFSNSRSEMNVSTLELGDSALYLCASSPRDPEYTEAFFGQGTRLTVV.

This clonotype appeared a few times. This chain connects TRBV20-1 to TRBJ2-3; 10 bases are shared with TRBD2. The germline CDR1 and CDR2 sequences are DFQATT and SNEGSKA (reference sequence). With 0 bases clipped from V and 0 bases from J, the junction kept 12 bases outside the gene matches. The CDR3 is made up of 19 amino acids. CDR3 in DNA: TGCAGTGCTAGAGATTGGAGAGCGGGAGGGATTTCTAGCACAGATACGCAGTATTTT. It specifies CSARDWRAGGISSTDTQYF.

This clonotype was counted between two and nine times. The chain recombines TRBV12-3 or TRBV12-4 with TRBJ2-7; D may be TRBD2 (6 bases). The CDR3 runs 13 residues. V was shortened by 5 bases and J by 5 bases, with 13 bases between the two germline ends. As DNA, the CDR3 is TGTGCCAGCAGTCCGGCGTGGGGGGACGAGCAGTACTTC. This gives the protein CASSPAWGDEQYF.

This chain connects TRBV6-6 to TRBJ2-7; no clear D. Germline values: CDR1 MNHNY, CDR2 SVGAGI (reference sequence). The length of the CDR3 is 13 residues. Trimming took off 2 bases at V and 0 bases at J, with 5 bases between the two ends. CDR3 residues: CASSYDASYEQYF. The CDR3 DNA reads as TGTGCCAGCAGTTACGACGCCTCCTACGAGCAGTACTTC.

This chain connects TRBV6-1 to TRBJ2-1; D is perhaps TRBD2 (6 bases). Germline assignment: CDR1 MNHNS and CDR2 SASEGT. The V end was cut by 7 bases, the J end by 0 bases, with 13 bases between. This CDR3 is 15 amino acids long. The CDR3 is CASNPDGSSYNEQFF. As DNA, the CDR3 is TGTGCCAGCAATCCGGACGGGAGCTCCTACAATGAGCAGTTCTTC.

This clonotype was picked up a small number of times. The chain employs TRBV7-2 and TRBJ2-3; D is uncertain. This CDR3 has 13 amino acids. V lost 7 bases and J lost 2, with 10 bases in between. In germline, CDR1 is SGHTA, CDR2 FQGNSA. The CDR3 sequence: CASILPNTDTQYF. In nucleotides, the CDR3 is TGTGCCAGCATCCTCCCGAACACAGATACGCAGTATTTT.

The V and J genes are TRBV20-1 and TRBJ2-2; 12 nucleotides agree with TRBD2. Germline lookup yields CDR1 DFQATT and CDR2 SNEGSKA (reference sequence). The CDR3 consists of 17 residues. V gave up 3 bases and J gave up 1 base; unmatched junction bases: 6. As DNA, the CDR3 is TGCAGTGCTAGGAGAACTAGCGGGAGGTTGAACACCGGGGAGCTGTTTTTT. Translating it yields CSARRTSGRLNTGELFF.

In this sample, this clonotype turned up once. The gene calls are TRBV3-1 and TRBJ2-4; D remains unclear. The CDR3 is made up of 13 amino acids. Germline loops: CDR1 LGHDT, CDR2 YNNKEL (reference sequence). Trimming took 3 bases from V and 9 from J, leaving 12 bases between them. The CDR3 here is CASSQRRLGIQYF. CDR3 nucleotides: TGTGCCAGCAGCCAGCGTCGACTTGGCATTCAGTACTTC.

A few counts support this clonotype. The chain combines TRBV20-1 with TRBJ2-7, with 10 nucleotides matching TRBD1. Germline CDR1 and CDR2: DFQATT and SNEGSKA (reference sequence). CDR3 length equals 14 residues. V shed 2 bases, J shed 3 bases, and the junction held 4 bases outside the gene matches. CDR3 in amino acids: CSARRTGGFYEQYF. CDR3 DNA sequence: TGCAGTGCTAGACGGACAGGGGGATTCTACGAGCAGTACTTC.

This sequence joins TRBV7-6 and TRBJ2-7; the D gene could be TRBD1 or TRBD2 (5 bases each). The germline V gene encodes CDR1 SGHVS and CDR2 FNYEAQ. Trimming cost V 1 base and J 4 bases, with 14 bases left between them. This CDR3 region has 15 residues. The CDR3 coding sequence is TGTGCCAGCAGCTTAGACCGGGGACCACGATACGAGCAGTACTTC. This sequence encodes CASSLDRGPRYEQYF.

This clonotype was detected a few times. The chain joins TRBV10-3 to TRBJ2-7; 9 bases align to TRBD2. Germline V lookup: CDR1 ENHRY, CDR2 SYGVKD. This CDR3 has 16 residues. The trim removed 3 bases at V and 5 bases at J, leaving 11 bases unmatched. The DNA for the CDR3 is TGTGCCATCAGTGATTCCCGGCGGGGGGGCATGAACGAGCAGTACTTC. This encodes CAISDSRRGGMNEQYF.

This clonotype was counted between two and nine times. The gene calls are TRBV20-1 and TRBJ2-7; 7 nucleotides agree with TRBD2. J gave up 3 bases and V 5 bases, and 10 bases lay outside the gene matches. Germline V gives CDR1 DFQATT, CDR2 SNEGSKA (reference sequence). The CDR3 runs to 14 residues. The CDR3, as DNA: TGCAGTGCTGCGGCAAGCGGGACTCGCTACGAGCAGTACTTC. Translation gives CSAAASGTRYEQYF.

This clonotype was observed a handful of times. The chain carries TRBV2 and TRBJ2-7; D might be TRBD2 (6 bases). With 6 bases removed from V and 7 bases from J, the gap between germline ends came to 22 bases. Germline CDR1 reads SNHLY; CDR2 reads FYNNEI. The CDR3 sequence is 15 residues long. The CDR3 spells CASSYGGDPGGEQYF. The DNA for the CDR3 is TGTGCCAGCAGCTATGGGGGAGATCCCGGAGGGGAGCAGTACTTC. The full variable domain, its missing parts supplied by reference TRBV2 and TRBJ2-7, is EPEVTQTPSHQVTQMGQEVILRCVPISNHLYFYWYRQILGQKVEFLVSFYNNEISEKSEIFDDQFSVERPDGSNFTLKIRSTKLEDSAMYFCASSYGGDPGGEQYFGPGTRLTVT.